Listed below are T cell receptor beta chains from one sample, sequenced in a study of human T cells and chemical hapten exposure. TCRdb reanalysed the RACE reads using MiXCR and keeps one entry per CDR3 protein. The sample lists over 95,000 distinct CDR3 sequences; over 10% were seen once. The sequencing here drew on whole blood, taken in connection with sensitization to the hapten diphenylcyclopropenone (DPC). These receptors all stem from a woman between 40 and 55 years old with alopecia areata. Some clones in this sample may be carry-over from other donors' samples. Both conserved end residues are part of each CDR3. D genes are given only for firm matches. The listing skips clone size in some rows; elsewhere it reads once, few, many or a size class.

TRBJ2-7 TRBV7-9 many TRBD2 TGTGCCAGCAGCTTATTTCTAGCGGGAGCCCCCTACGAGCAGTACTTC CASSLFLAGAPYEQYF
TRBJ2-7 TRBV29-1 few . TGCAGCGTTGAAAGGGACTCCTACGAGCAGTACTTC CSVERDSYEQYF
TRBJ2-5 TRBV2 . TRBD2 TGTGCCAGCACAAATTCCGGGAGGGCCCCAGTGACCCAGTACTTC CASTNSGRAPVTQYF
TRBJ2-3 TRBV11-2 . . TGTGCCAGCAGCGGAGGACTTTCCTTGGCGACAGATACGCAGTATTTT CASSGGLSLATDTQYF
TRBJ2-1 TRBV6-2/TRBV6-3 . TRBD1 TGTGCCAGCAAGAGGACAGGGGTGAATAATGAGCAGTTCTTC CASKRTGVNNEQFF
TRBJ2-7 TRBV7-9 few . TGTGCCAGCAGCGTCACAGGGAACGAGCAGTACTTC CASSVTGNEQYF
TRBJ2-3 TRBV7-2 many TRBD2 TGTGCCAGCAGCTTATCCCGTGCGGAATTAGCGGGAGGGCCTGGTGATACGCAGTATTTT CASSLSRAELAGGPGDTQYF
TRBJ1-3 TRBV6-5 many . TGTGCCAGCAGTTACTCGATAAGGGGATACCACTCTGGAAACACCATATATTTT CASSYSIRGYHSGNTIYF
TRBJ2-3 TRBV9 few TRBD2 TGTGCCAGCAGCGGTAAACGGGAGGTTACGCAGTATTTT CASSGKREVTQYF
TRBJ1-5 TRBV28 many TRBD1 TGTGCCAGCAGTTTTACAGGGGATCAGCCCCAGCATTTT CASSFTGDQPQHF
TRBJ2-7 TRBV29-1 few . TGCAGCGTTGGCCAGAGGGGCGAGCAGTACTTC CSVGQRGEQYF
TRBJ1-1 TRBV7-2 few TRBD1 TGTGCCAGCAGCTTCCGGGACAGATACACTGAAGCTTTCTTT CASSFRDRYTEAFF
TRBJ1-2 TRBV29-1 . . TGCAGCGATACCAGCGCCAGCTCCTATGGCTACACCTTC CSDTSASSYGYTF
TRBJ2-7 TRBV18 . TRBD1 TGTGCCAGCTCACCCGACAGGGACTACGAGCAGTACTTC CASSPDRDYEQYF
TRBJ2-3 TRBV20-1 . TRBD2 TGCAGTGCTAGAGACGGGGGGAGAGATACGCAGTATTTT CSARDGGRDTQYF
TRBJ2-1 TRBV18 few . TGTGCCAGCTCACCACCCATGAACAATGAGCAGTTCTTC CASSPPMNNEQFF
TRBJ1-5 TRBV27 few . TGTGCCAGCAGTTTGTTCGGCAATCAGCCCCAGCATTTT CASSLFGNQPQHF
TRBJ2-1 TRBV6-2/TRBV6-3 many TRBD1 TGTGCCAGCAGCGGACAGGGGGCTTTGGTTGAGCAGTTCTTC CASSGQGALVEQFF
TRBJ2-1 TRBV28 . TRBD2 TGTGCCAGCAGTTTACGGACTAGGAGGAATGAGCAGTTCTTC CASSLRTRRNEQFF
TRBJ2-1 TRBV28 few TRBD1 TGTGCCAGCAGTCCAGGGGGCAGGACCTACAATGAGCAGTTCTTC CASSPGGRTYNEQFF
TRBJ2-7 TRBV5-1 many . TGCGCCAGCAGCTTCGGGGGAACCTACGAGCAGTACTTC CASSFGGTYEQYF
TRBJ1-4 TRBV28 . . TGTGCCAGCAGTTTCCGGGGACGGGGGAGCAGTGAAAAACTGTTTTTT CASSFRGRGSSEKLFF
TRBJ1-4 TRBV5-8 . . TGTGCCAGCAGCCTAGGTCGAGACAGAATTAATGAAAAACTGTTTTTT CASSLGRDRINEKLFF